A selection of T cell receptor beta chains follows, all from one sample in a study of CD8 T cells in Susac syndrome. TCRdb independently ran MiXCR on the immunoSEQ multiplex PCR reads; one entry per CDR3 protein. The sample consists of around 200,000 distinct CDR3 sequences, 92% of them appearing once. Sequences were obtained from CD8+ T cells from PBMCs. The origin of the receptors is a human donor with multiple sclerosis. Both conserved end residues are part of each CDR3. Fields, in order: V gene, D gene, J gene, clone size, CDR3 protein, CDR3 DNA. The D gene is left open where the match is weak. A clone size is listed for some rows: how often the clone was seen (once, few, many), or a class if it is expanded.

V: TRBV7-9; D: TRBD2; J: TRBJ2-1; size: NA; CDR3: CASSPREGGYNEQFF; DNA: TGTGCCAGCAGCCCTCGGGAGGGGGGATACAATGAGCAGTTCTTC
V: TRBV5-6; D: NA; J: TRBJ1-2; size: NA; CDR3: CASSLVSGTLGYTF; DNA: TGTGCCAGCAGCTTGGTGTCCGGGACTTTAGGCTACACCTTC
V: TRBV2; D: TRBD1; J: TRBJ2-7; size: few; CDR3: CASRTGVNYEQYF; DNA: TGTGCCAGCAGGACAGGGGTCAACTACGAGCAGTACTTC
V: TRBV9; D: TRBD2; J: TRBJ2-1; size: NA; CDR3: CASSPPTSGSYNEQFF; DNA: TGTGCCAGCAGCCCCCCGACTAGCGGGTCCTACAATGAGCAGTTCTTC
V: TRBV29-1; D: NA; J: TRBJ1-2; size: NA; CDR3: CSVPGPLEGYTF; DNA: TGCAGCGTACCAGGACCTCTGGAGGGCTACACCTTC
V: TRBV24-1; D: NA; J: TRBJ1-1; size: NA; CDR3: CATRTDTEAFF; DNA: TGTGCCACCAGGACCGACACTGAAGCTTTCTTT
V: TRBV2; D: TRBD2; J: TRBJ2-3; size: NA; CDR3: CASSDGSGSMRTQYF; DNA: TGTGCCAGCAGTGACGGTAGCGGGAGTATGAGGACGCAGTATTTT
V: TRBV13; D: NA; J: TRBJ2-7; size: NA; CDR3: CASSRGGTATYEQYF; DNA: TGTGCCAGCAGCCGAGGGGGGACAGCCACCTACGAGCAGTACTTC
V: TRBV29-1; D: NA; J: TRBJ2-3; size: NA; CDR3: CSVEDSGTHPGTDTQYF; DNA: TGCAGCGTTGAAGATTCTGGGACTCACCCTGGCACAGATACGCAGTATTTT
V: TRBV9; D: NA; J: TRBJ1-1; size: once; CDR3: CASSEYDSEAFF; DNA: TGTGCCAGCAGCGAATATGATTCGGAAGCTTTCTTT
V: TRBV5-6; D: NA; J: TRBJ2-5; size: once; CDR3: CASSLGVSIKQETQYF; DNA: TGTGCCAGCAGCTTGGGAGTTAGCATAAAGCAAGAGACCCAGTACTTC
V: TRBV4-3; D: NA; J: TRBJ1-3; size: NA; CDR3: CASSQDRDTGNTIYF; DNA: TGCGCCAGCAGCCAAGATCGGGACACTGGAAACACCATATATTTT
V: TRBV2; D: TRBD1; J: TRBJ2-4; size: NA; CDR3: CASSAGQGSVIQYF; DNA: TGTGCCAGCAGTGCGGGACAGGGTTCGGTCATTCAGTACTTC
V: TRBV27; D: NA; J: TRBJ2-7; size: NA; CDR3: CASSLLGGSYEQYF; DNA: TGTGCCAGCAGTTTATTGGGGGGCTCCTACGAGCAGTACTTC
V: TRBV7-9; D: NA; J: TRBJ2-1; size: NA; CDR3: CASSFRTAGVEQFF; DNA: TGTGCCAGCAGCTTCCGGACGGCCGGAGTGGAGCAGTTCTTC
V: TRBV5-1; D: NA; J: TRBJ1-1; size: NA; CDR3: CASSPEGHPEAFF; DNA: TGCGCCAGCAGCCCCGAGGGACATCCTGAAGCTTTCTTT
V: TRBV30; D: NA; J: TRBJ1-1; size: NA; CDR3: CAWEVTNTEAFF; DNA: TGTGCCTGGGAGGTTACGAACACTGAAGCTTTCTTT
V: TRBV7-9; D: NA; J: TRBJ2-7; size: NA; CDR3: CASSLIGNEQYF; DNA: TGTGCCAGCAGCTTAATCGGGAACGAGCAGTACTTC
V: TRBV9; D: NA; J: TRBJ2-7; size: NA; CDR3: CASSNPGHEQYF; DNA: TGTGCCAGCAGCAACCCCGGACACGAGCAGTACTTC
V: TRBV13; D: TRBD1; J: TRBJ2-5; size: once; CDR3: CASSLRTGGNGETQYF; DNA: TGTGCCAGCAGCTTAAGGACAGGGGGTAACGGAGAGACCCAGTACTTC
V: TRBV3-1; D: NA; J: TRBJ1-2; size: NA; CDR3: CASSQATGLYGYTF; DNA: TGTGCCAGCAGCCAAGCGACAGGACTTTATGGCTACACCTTC
V: TRBV7-3; D: NA; J: TRBJ2-5; size: NA; CDR3: CASSLTERETQYF; DNA: TGTGCCAGCAGCTTAACGGAGCGTGAGACCCAGTACTTC
V: TRBV14; D: NA; J: TRBJ2-1; size: NA; CDR3: CASSPIVGYEQFF; DNA: TGTGCCAGCAGCCCAATAGTGGGTTATGAGCAGTTCTTC
V: TRBV20-1; D: NA; J: TRBJ2-7; size: NA; CDR3: CCARDGIFLSQYF; DNA: TGCTGTGCTAGGGACGGGATCTTCCTAAGCCAGTACTTC